Shown below are 18 T cell receptor beta chains from a single sample sequenced in a study of Ad26.COV2.S vaccination and SARS-CoV-2 variants. TCRdb's table, derived via immunoSEQ multiplex PCR, lists solely in-frame clones and lacks some. The sample lists 350,000 to 450,000 clones; roughly 81% were seen once. Treatment specified: some 20 received Ad26.COV2.S at low or high dose, single or two shots; several received placebo; per-sample allocation not given. Day 63 following the first vaccine or placebo injection was when the samples were taken. The sample was peripheral blood, taken in a trial of Ad26.COV2.S vaccine versus placebo. The receptor set was obtained from a person between 18 and 65 years old who received the Ad26.COV2.S COVID-19 vaccine or a placebo.

The chain employs TRBV5-5 and TRBJ1-6; no clear D. Germline V gives CDR1 SGHKS, CDR2 YYEKEE (reference sequence). This CDR3 comprises 17 residues. V was trimmed by 4 bases and J by 0 bases, leaving 14 bases between them. The CDR3 sequence: CASSRDTFSSYNSPLHF. The CDR3 region has the DNA TGTGCCAGCAGCCGTGACACATTTAGCTCCTATAATTCACCCCTCCACTTT. The full variable domain, with the rest looked up from reference TRBV5-5 and TRBJ1-6, is DAGVTQSPTHLIKTRGQQVTLRCSPISGHKSVSWYQQVLGQGPQFIFQYYEKEERGRGNFPDRFSARQFPNYSSELNVNALLLGDSALYLCASSRDTFSSYNSPLHFGNGTRLTVT.

This clone was seen just once. The V gene is TRBV9, the J gene TRBJ2-7, with D possibly matching TRBD2 (5 bases). Trimming pared 0 bases from V and 0 bases from J, leaving 10 bases between. Germline assignment: CDR1 SGDLS and CDR2 YYNGEE. This CDR3 has 15 residues. The CDR3: CASSVGGPLSYEQYF. The CDR3, as DNA: TGTGCCAGCAGCGTAGGAGGGCCCCTCTCCTACGAGCAGTACTTC.

The chain combines TRBV6-1 with TRBJ1-5; D may be TRBD1 (5 bases). V lost 0 bases to trimming and J lost 4 bases, with 13 bases between them. From germline, CDR1 is MNHNS and CDR2 SASEGT. The CDR3 is 16 residues long. The CDR3 DNA is TGTGCCAGCAGTGAAGCTAGGCGCAGGGTAAATCAGCCCCAGCATTTT. Translation: CASSEARRRVNQPQHF.

This clone turned up a few times. The gene calls are TRBV5-4 and TRBJ2-1; D may be TRBD1 (7 bases). V lost 4 bases, J lost 7 bases, and 12 bases lay in between. There are 13 residues in the CDR3. Germline V gene data show CDR1 as SGHNT and CDR2 as YYREEE (reference sequence). In nucleotides, the CDR3 is TGTGCCAGCAGCCCGACAGGGAGGAATGAGCAGTTCTTC. Translating it yields CASSPTGRNEQFF.

V is TRBV3-1 (or the pseudogene TRBV3-2) and J is TRBJ2-6; 7 bases line up with TRBD2. Trimming took 4 bases from V and 0 from J; bases not matched to a gene: 9. The V gene's germline CDR1 is LGHDT and CDR2 YNNKEL (reference sequence). CDR3 length equals 18 residues. CDR3 sequence reads: CASSPQGGRVSGANVLTF. The CDR3 DNA is TGTGCCAGCAGCCCCCAGGGAGGGAGGGTCTCTGGGGCCAACGTCCTGACTTTC.

The CDR3 DNA reads TGTGCCAGCTCCCTCGGCGGGGTGAACACTGAAGCTTTCTTT. Its protein product is CASSLGGVNTEAFF. V gene TRBV18 combines with J gene TRBJ1-1; D remains unclear. The CDR3 is 14 amino acids. In germline, CDR1 is KGHSH, CDR2 LQKENI. Deletions cut 6 bases from V and 0 bases from J, with 11 bases between.

This chain uses TRBV7-9 with TRBJ1-2; possibly TRBD1 for D (6 bases). The V end lost 1 base, the J end lost 7 bases, and 16 bases lay between the germline ends. This CDR3 region has 15 residues. The germline V gene encodes CDR1 SEHNR and CDR2 FQNEAQ (reference sequence). The CDR3 DNA is TGTGCCAGCAGCTTAGAGGCGGGGGCTCAGTTTGGCTACACCTTC. The encoded protein is CASSLEAGAQFGYTF.

This chain links TRBV27 with TRBJ2-3, with D possibly being TRBD1 (5 bases). Trimming took off 5 bases at V and 6 bases at J, with 21 bases between the two ends. Per the germline V gene, CDR1 is MNHEY and CDR2 is SMNVEV (reference sequence). This CDR3 contains 16 residues. The CDR3 spells CASSNRGRGSADTQYF. CDR3 sequence (DNA): TGTGCCAGCAGTAACAGAGGTAGGGGTTCTGCGGATACGCAGTATTTT.

The gene calls are TRBV15 and TRBJ2-1; 12 bases align to TRBD2. The junction had 3 bases not matched to a gene; V was cut back by 4 bases and J by 2 bases. The germline V gene encodes CDR1 LNHNV and CDR2 YYDKDF (reference sequence). CDR3 length: 16 residues. The CDR3 reads CATSTSGRATYNEQFF. The CDR3, as DNA: TGTGCCACCAGCACTAGCGGGAGGGCAACCTACAATGAGCAGTTCTTC. The full variable domain, with the rest looked up from reference TRBV15 and TRBJ2-1, is DAMVIQNPRYQVTQFGKPVTLSCSQTLNHNVMYWYQQKSSQAPKLLFHYYDKDFNNEADTPDNFQSRRPNTSFCFLDIRSPGLGDTAMYLCATSTSGRATYNEQFFGPGTRLTVL.

The chain combines TRBV30 with TRBJ1-2; 7 positions match TRBD1. Germline trimming cut 7 bases from V and 5 bases from J; bases unmatched to any gene: 1. This CDR3 is built from 10 residues. In germline, CDR1 is GTSNPN, CDR2 SVGIG (reference sequence). The CDR3 DNA follows: TGTGCCTCGACAGGGTATGGCTACACCTTC. Its protein product is CASTGYGYTF.

The J gene is TRBJ2-7, the V gene TRBV15, with D possibly being TRBD1 or TRBD2 (5 bases each). The length of the CDR3 is 15 residues. Per the germline V gene, CDR1 is LNHNV and CDR2 is YYDKDF (reference sequence). V lost 0 bases and J 2 bases, leaving 11 bases between the germline ends. In DNA form, the CDR3 reads TGTGCCACCAGCAGAGATCGGGACGGAGCCTACGAGCAGTACTTC. It translates to CATSRDRDGAYEQYF.

The chain links TRBV30 to TRBJ1-3, with 7 bases identical to TRBD1. The CDR3 consists of 15 residues. J lost 6 bases, V lost 3 bases, and 11 bases had no gene match. The germline V gene has CDR1 GTSNPN and CDR2 SVGIG (reference sequence). The CDR3: CAWSNPTGPVNTIYF. As DNA, the CDR3 is TGTGCCTGGAGCAATCCGACAGGGCCCGTAAACACCATATATTTT.

The chain combines TRBV27 with TRBJ1-5; the match to TRBD1 covers 8 bases. In germline, CDR1 is MNHEY, CDR2 SMNVEV (reference sequence). The V and J ends lost 2 bases and 0 bases, in that order; junction bases with no gene match: 6. CDR3 length equals 17 residues. CDR3: CASSLRSTGDSNQPQHF. In DNA form, the CDR3 reads TGTGCCAGCAGTTTAAGGTCGACAGGGGATAGCAATCAGCCCCAGCATTTT.

For the CDR3, the DNA is TGTGCCAGCAGCTTGGGTTGGGGTAGCACAGATACGCAGTATTTT. It translates to CASSLGWGSTDTQYF. The genes are TRBV5-4 and TRBJ2-3; no firm D call. With 0 bases removed from V and 0 bases from J, the gap between germline ends came to 8 bases. This CDR3 region has 15 residues. Germline-derived CDR1 and CDR2 are SGHNT and YYREEE (reference sequence).

This clone was seen just once. J is TRBJ2-3 and V is TRBV27, with D possibly TRBD1 on 5 matching bases. CDR1 MNHEY and CDR2 SMNVEV come from the germline V gene (reference sequence). Trimming removed 5 bases from V and 5 bases from J, with 14 bases in between. This CDR3 has 14 residues. The CDR3 sequence: CASSQTVDQDTQYF. CDR3 nucleotide sequence: TGTGCCAGCAGTCAGACAGTCGACCAAGATACGCAGTATTTT.

The genes are TRBV5-4 and TRBJ2-7; D might be TRBD1 (5 bases). The V gene lost 0 bases and the J gene lost 5 bases, with 15 bases spanning the gap. This CDR3 region has 15 residues. Germline V gives CDR1 SGHNT, CDR2 YYREEE (reference sequence). The CDR3 spells CASSLGQGRTHEQYF. As DNA, the CDR3 is TGTGCCAGCAGCTTGGGGCAGGGAAGGACCCACGAGCAGTACTTC. The full variable domain, its missing parts supplied by reference TRBV5-4 and TRBJ2-7, is ETGVTQSPTHLIKTRGQQVTLRCSSQSGHNTVSWYQQALGQGPQFIFQYYREEENGRGNFPPRFSGLQFPNYSSELNVNALELDDSALYLCASSLGQGRTHEQYFGPGTRLTVT.

The J gene is TRBJ2-7, the V gene TRBV27; TRBD2 matches at 9 bases. The V gene's germline CDR1 is MNHEY and CDR2 SMNVEV (reference sequence). The CDR3 length is 17 residues. The V gene end was trimmed by 6 bases and the J gene end by 0 bases; junction bases not matched to a gene: 12. The CDR3: CASRIGLAPTRSYEQYF. CDR3 DNA sequence: TGTGCCAGCAGGATAGGACTAGCGCCCACCCGCTCCTACGAGCAGTACTTC.

This clone came up a few times. The chain joins TRBV11-2 to TRBJ2-2; D gene ambiguous. Per the germline V gene, CDR1 is SGHAT and CDR2 is FQNNGV. The CDR3 is 14 amino acids. The V gene lost 7 bases and the J gene lost 7 bases, with 16 bases spanning the gap. DNA of the CDR3: TGTGCCAGCACCCTTGGGCCGCAACTCGGGGAGCTGTTTTTT. Translation gives CASTLGPQLGELFF. The full variable domain, in which reference TRBV11-2 and TRBJ2-2 provide the parts outside the CDR3, is EAGVAQSPRYKIIEKRQSVAFWCNPISGHATLYWYQQILGQGPKLLIQFQNNGVVDDSQLPKDRFSAERLKGVDSTLKIQPAKLEDSAVYLCASTLGPQLGELFFGEGSRLTVL.